Sequencing of this T cell receptor beta chain was carried out in a study of siplizumab effects on memory and regulatory T cells. General study results and limits: Whether the proliferating Tregs (from siplizumab cultures) were suppressive was not confirmed. Many proliferating CD4+ or CD8+ clones remained unclassified. Roughly 75-96% of them could not be assigned either a naive or a memory phenotype. Naive T cells looked more diverse than memory cells, and they looked like major contributors to the alloresponse.

This clone was seen only once. Its matching antigen is unknown. The assay looked at 100,000 or so TCR templates in each sample. Profiling relied on immunoSEQ multiplex PCR, and the TCRdb table lists in-frame clones only, not all of them. Of about 50,000 clones in the sample, more than 85% were seen once. V lost 3 bases and J lost 3; bases outside the gene matches: 5. CDR3 length: 16 residues. The germline V gene has CDR1 SGHDN and CDR2 FVKESK. The sequence came from a human donor in good health. The chain uses TRBV14 and TRBJ2-7; 13 bases align to TRBD2. Sequenced: CD8+ T cells sorted from blood. CDR3 amino acids: CASSHGTSGIYYEQYF. CDR3 nucleotide sequence: TGTGCCAGCAGCCATGGGACTAGCGGGATCTACTACGAGCAGTACTTC.